This is a list of T cell receptor beta chains from one sample in a study of blood T cell repertoires in COVID-19. The protocol was immunoSEQ multiplex PCR, while the TCRdb copy is restricted to in-frame clones and leaves out a portion. The table includes about 230,000 clones, approximately 90% detected once. Material for sequencing was peripheral blood. The source is a man in his fifties with COVID-19, enrolled during active disease. Both conserved end residues are trimmed from each CDR3. D genes are given only for firm matches. Rows give clone size only sometimes, using once, few, many, or a class for an expanded clone.

TRBV5-1	.	TRBJ2-2	.	ASKFRVENTGELF
TRBV6-5	TRBD1	TRBJ1-2	.	ASRTTGSYDYT
TRBV28	.	TRBJ1-4	.	ASSSGASRSEKLF
TRBV24-1	.	TRBJ2-1	.	ATSDGAYSSYNEQF
TRBV27	.	TRBJ2-5	once	ASSLHFQETQY
TRBV30	TRBD1	TRBJ1-5	.	AWGTGGTYSNQPQH
TRBV27	.	TRBJ1-1	.	ASSLRMQGRGEAF
TRBV6-1	.	TRBJ1-5	.	ASSEGQWYQPQH
TRBV5-1	TRBD1	TRBJ2-5	.	ASGGTGHQETQY
TRBV3-1/TRBV3-2	TRBD2	TRBJ2-1	.	ASSQEVSSGRTGEQF
TRBV9	TRBD1	TRBJ1-1	.	ASSVYRDRGNTEAF
TRBV5-5	.	TRBJ1-1	.	ASSLQGNTEAF
TRBV2	TRBD1	TRBJ1-4	.	ASSVGQPNEKLF
TRBV7-3	TRBD2	TRBJ2-5	.	ASSRGGGETQY
TRBV19	TRBD1	TRBJ2-7	.	ASSIGAGQESYEQY